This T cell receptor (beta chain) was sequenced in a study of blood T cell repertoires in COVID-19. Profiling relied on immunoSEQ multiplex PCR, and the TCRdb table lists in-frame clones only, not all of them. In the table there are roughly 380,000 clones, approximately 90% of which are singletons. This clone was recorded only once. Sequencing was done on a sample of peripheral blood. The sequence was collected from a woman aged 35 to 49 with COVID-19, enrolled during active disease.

The CDR3 spells CASSLARELGIQYF. The CDR3, as DNA: TGTGCCAGCAGCTTAGCGAGGGAGTTAGGCATTCAGTACTTC. The rearrangement uses TRBV7-9 and TRBJ2-4; tentative D call: TRBD2 (5 bases). Germline V lookup: CDR1 SEHNR, CDR2 FQNEAQ (reference sequence). This CDR3 has 14 residues. Trimming stripped 0 bases from V and 9 bases from J, with 12 bases between.